This T cell receptor beta chain was sequenced for a study of graft-versus-host responses after intestinal transplantation. This clone has a single count. What it recognizes is unknown. Produced via immunoSEQ multiplex PCR; TCRdb's table is partial and in-frame only. The sample has under 65,000 clones; 94% are singletons. The V gene's germline CDR1 is SGHNT and CDR2 YYREEE (reference sequence). V was trimmed by 5 bases and J by 0 bases, leaving 3 bases between them. This CDR3 is 13 amino acids long. This rearrangement joins TRBV5-4 to TRBJ1-6; unclear D gene. The clonotype comes from a human donor who was the organ donor for an intestinal transplant. This specimen was unstimulated CD4+ T cells sorted from spleen or lymph node cells, taken before transplant. The DNA for the CDR3 is TGTGCCAGCAGTCCCTCCTATAATTCACCCCTCCACTTT. This translates into CASSPSYNSPLHF.